This is a list of T cell receptor beta chains from one sample in a study of T cells in Graves' hyperthyroidism and ophthalmopathy. TCRdb re-called the multiplex PCR reads through MiXCR, storing one row per CDR3 protein. Of some 570,000 distinct CDR3 sequences in the sample, approximately 17% were seen once. Sequences were obtained from blood. The receptors were sampled from a young woman with Graves' ophthalmopathy. Each CDR3 is given with its conserved first and last residue. The D gene is left open where the match is weak. Rows may omit the clone size; those that give it use once, few, many or a size class.

size: -
J: TRBJ2-7
D: TRBD2
V: TRBV20-1
DNA: TGCAGTGCTAGCCGACCCCCGACTAGCGGGAGCACTTACGAGCAGTACTTC
CDR3: CSASRPPTSGSTYEQYF

size: -
J: TRBJ2-7
D: -
V: TRBV5-8
DNA: TGTGCCAGCATCAGGGACGGATACTACGAGCAGTACTTC
CDR3: CASIRDGYYEQYF

size: -
J: TRBJ2-7
D: TRBD2
V: TRBV5-4
DNA: TGTGCCAGCAGCCGCAGTTTAGCGGGGGACTACGAGCAGTACTTC
CDR3: CASSRSLAGDYEQYF

size: many
J: TRBJ1-2
D: -
V: TRBV6-1
DNA: TGTGCCAGCGGGGGGGAAGACTATGGCTACACCTTC
CDR3: CASGGEDYGYTF

size: -
J: TRBJ1-5
D: -
V: TRBV2
DNA: TGTGCCAGCGGTGCAGGGAGGGGCAATCAGCCCCAGCATTTT
CDR3: CASGAGRGNQPQHF

size: few
J: TRBJ2-7
D: TRBD2
V: TRBV15
DNA: TGTGCCACCTCTGCGGGAGCGGGGTCCTACGAGCAGTACTTC
CDR3: CATSAGAGSYEQYF

size: many
J: TRBJ1-1
D: -
V: TRBV29-1
DNA: TGCAGCGTTGGGGCGTTGTCGGCTTTCTTT
CDR3: CSVGALSAFF

size: -
J: TRBJ1-2
D: -
V: TRBV7-9
DNA: TGTGCCAGCATCAGTTGGTTGGGACGGGGCTACACCTTC
CDR3: CASISWLGRGYTF

size: -
J: TRBJ1-2
D: -
V: TRBV28
DNA: TGTGCCAGCAGTTTGGTAGGGGACCCTGGCTACACCTTC
CDR3: CASSLVGDPGYTF

size: few
J: TRBJ2-7
D: -
V: TRBV29-1
DNA: TGCAGCGTGGGGGACACTGGATTCTACGAGCAGTACTTC
CDR3: CSVGDTGFYEQYF

size: many
J: TRBJ1-1
D: TRBD1
V: TRBV12-3/TRBV12-4
DNA: TGTGCCAGCAGTCCGGGACAGGGGGAGCGCGGCACTGAAGCTTTCTTT
CDR3: CASSPGQGERGTEAFF

size: -
J: TRBJ2-1
D: -
V: TRBV3-1
DNA: TGTGCCAGCAGCCGCAGTACGAAGAATGAGCAGTTCTTC
CDR3: CASSRSTKNEQFF

size: -
J: TRBJ1-2
D: -
V: TRBV6-1
DNA: TGTGCCAGCAGTGAAATCAGTAACTATGGCTACACCTTC
CDR3: CASSEISNYGYTF

size: -
J: TRBJ2-7
D: TRBD1
V: TRBV28
DNA: TGTGCCAGCACCCTTCGCAGGGGGTTATACGAGCAGTACTTC
CDR3: CASTLRRGLYEQYF

size: -
J: TRBJ1-3
D: -
V: TRBV6-1
DNA: TGTGCCAGCAGTCGCCTCCTGTCCTCTGGAAACACCATATATTTT
CDR3: CASSRLLSSGNTIYF

size: many
J: TRBJ2-1
D: -
V: TRBV9
DNA: TGTGCCAGCAGCGTAGAAGCCAACTCCTACAATGAGCAGTTCTTC
CDR3: CASSVEANSYNEQFF

size: -
J: TRBJ1-1
D: -
V: TRBV7-2
DNA: TGTGCCAGCAGCTCTCAGACGCCTAGGTTGAACACTGAAGCTTTCTTT
CDR3: CASSSQTPRLNTEAFF

size: -
J: TRBJ1-1
D: -
V: TRBV20-1
DNA: TGCAGTGGCCGGGCCCCCAACACTGAAGCTTTCTTT
CDR3: CSGRAPNTEAFF

size: many
J: TRBJ1-2
D: -
V: TRBV3-1
DNA: TGTGCCAGCAGCCAGCTTCCCTATGGCTACACCTTC
CDR3: CASSQLPYGYTF

size: -
J: TRBJ1-2
D: -
V: TRBV19
DNA: TGTGCCAGTAGTCGCAAGGGGCGTGGCGACTATGGCTACACCTTC
CDR3: CASSRKGRGDYGYTF

size: many
J: TRBJ1-1
D: -
V: TRBV6-2/TRBV6-3
DNA: TGTGCCAGCAGTTATTCCGGCGGTTTGAACACTGAAGCTTTCTTT
CDR3: CASSYSGGLNTEAFF

size: many
J: TRBJ2-5
D: TRBD1
V: TRBV6-1
DNA: TGTGCCAGCAGGCTTGAGGCAGGGGGCAGGGAGACCCAGTACTTC
CDR3: CASRLEAGGRETQYF

size: many
J: TRBJ2-1
D: -
V: TRBV12-3/TRBV12-4
DNA: TGTGCCAGCAGTTCGAGCCTACACTCCTACAATGAGCAGTTCTTC
CDR3: CASSSSLHSYNEQFF

size: few
J: TRBJ2-7
D: -
V: TRBV7-8
DNA: TGTGCCAGCAGCTTAGCAGGGGGGGTTTTGGGGCAGTACTTC
CDR3: CASSLAGGVLGQYF

size: few
J: TRBJ2-1
D: TRBD2
V: TRBV6-2/TRBV6-3
DNA: TGTGCCAGCCAGGGACTAGAGTACAATGAGCAGTTCTTC
CDR3: CASQGLEYNEQFF

size: many
J: TRBJ1-1
D: -
V: TRBV20-1
DNA: TGCAGTGCTAGTAGGGCGCCGAACACTGAAGCTTTCTTT
CDR3: CSASRAPNTEAFF

size: many
J: TRBJ2-4
D: -
V: TRBV6-1
DNA: TGTGCCAGCAGTCCGCAAAGCTCTGGGGACATTCAGTACTTC
CDR3: CASSPQSSGDIQYF

size: many
J: TRBJ1-1
D: TRBD1
V: TRBV7-2
DNA: TGTGCCAGCAGCATTCGACAGGGGATGAACACTGAAGCTTTCTTT
CDR3: CASSIRQGMNTEAFF

size: many
J: TRBJ2-1
D: -
V: TRBV5-1
DNA: TGCGCCAGCAGCTTGGTTAGGGATGAGCAGTTCTTC
CDR3: CASSLVRDEQFF

size: -
J: TRBJ2-2
D: TRBD2
V: TRBV7-3
DNA: TGTGCCAGCAGCCTCGTCCGGGGGGCCGGGGAGCTGTTTTTT
CDR3: CASSLVRGAGELFF

size: few
J: TRBJ2-2
D: -
V: TRBV2
DNA: TGTGCCAGCAGGGAAGACAGGTTGAACACCGGGGAGCTGTTTTTT
CDR3: CASREDRLNTGELFF

size: few
J: TRBJ2-2
D: TRBD2
V: TRBV27
DNA: TGTGCCAGCAGTTTTAGGACTAGCGGGGGATACGCTCGCCCGAACACCGGGGAGCTGTTTTTT
CDR3: CASSFRTSGGYARPNTGELFF

size: few
J: TRBJ1-5
D: TRBD1
V: TRBV4-1
DNA: TGCGCCAGCAGCCAGCCAGGGACAGGTTTCAATCAGCCCCAGCATTTT
CDR3: CASSQPGTGFNQPQHF

size: few
J: TRBJ2-1
D: TRBD2
V: TRBV19
DNA: TGTGCCAGTAGTACTAGCGGGATTAGCTCCTACAATGAGCAGTTCTTC
CDR3: CASSTSGISSYNEQFF

size: many
J: TRBJ1-2
D: TRBD1
V: TRBV6-2/TRBV6-3
DNA: TGTGCCAGCAGTTACTCGAGATCGACAGGGGATGATGGCTACACCTTC
CDR3: CASSYSRSTGDDGYTF

size: many
J: TRBJ1-2
D: -
V: TRBV27
DNA: TGTGCCAGCAGTTTAACTTGGACGGATGGCTACACCTTC
CDR3: CASSLTWTDGYTF

size: -
J: TRBJ1-2
D: -
V: TRBV27
DNA: TGTGCCAGAAGTCCGCGGACGCGGCGGTACTATGGCTACACCTTC
CDR3: CARSPRTRRYYGYTF

size: once
J: TRBJ2-6
D: -
V: TRBV28
DNA: TGTGCCAGCAGTTCCCCAGTAGCATTTCGATCTGGGGCCAACGTCCTGACTTTC
CDR3: CASSSPVAFRSGANVLTF

size: few
J: TRBJ2-2
D: -
V: TRBV7-2
DNA: TGTGCCAGCAGCGCAAATAGTCTCGGGGAGCTGTTTTTT
CDR3: CASSANSLGELFF

size: -
J: TRBJ2-3
D: -
V: TRBV6-1
DNA: TGTGCCAGCAGTACCAGGACAGATACGCAGTATTTT
CDR3: CASSTRTDTQYF

size: many
J: TRBJ2-7
D: TRBD2
V: TRBV20-1
DNA: TGCAGTGCTAGAGATTTAGGTAATAGCGGGAGTAGCGAGCAGTACTTC
CDR3: CSARDLGNSGSSEQYF

size: few
J: TRBJ1-2
D: TRBD1
V: TRBV6-1
DNA: TGTGCCAGCAGCTCGACAGGGGATGTTGGCTACACCTTC
CDR3: CASSSTGDVGYTF

size: few
J: TRBJ1-1
D: -
V: TRBV9
DNA: TGTGCCAGCAGCGCCGAGGGGGAGAACACTGAAGCTTTCTTT
CDR3: CASSAEGENTEAFF

size: -
J: TRBJ1-3
D: -
V: TRBV30
DNA: TGTGCCTGGAGTCCAGGGCGGATGACTGAATCTGGAAACACCATATATTTT
CDR3: CAWSPGRMTESGNTIYF

size: -
J: TRBJ1-3
D: -
V: TRBV20-1
DNA: TGCAGTGCTAGTACACTGGATTTCGGAAACACCATATATTTT
CDR3: CSASTLDFGNTIYF

size: many
J: TRBJ1-2
D: -
V: TRBV12-3/TRBV12-4
DNA: TGTGCCAGCAGAAGGGACGCCATGGCCGACTATGGCTACACCTTC
CDR3: CASRRDAMADYGYTF

size: -
J: TRBJ1-2
D: TRBD1
V: TRBV12-3/TRBV12-4
DNA: TGTGCCAGCAGTCATACAGGGGGAGGCGGCTACACCTTC
CDR3: CASSHTGGGGYTF

size: many
J: TRBJ2-7
D: TRBD2
V: TRBV20-1
DNA: TGCAGTGCTAGGTTGCTAGCGGGAGGCCTTAGCTCCTACGAGCAGTACTTC
CDR3: CSARLLAGGLSSYEQYF

size: many
J: TRBJ1-6
D: TRBD1
V: TRBV5-6
DNA: TGTGCCAGCAGCATTATGGACAGGCAGGGTTCACCCCTCCACTTT
CDR3: CASSIMDRQGSPLHF

size: -
J: TRBJ1-5
D: -
V: TRBV4-1
DNA: TGCGCCAGCAGCCAGGGGACATCTAATAGCAATCAGCCCCAGCATTTT
CDR3: CASSQGTSNSNQPQHF

size: few
J: TRBJ1-4
D: TRBD1
V: TRBV7-8
DNA: TGTGCCAGCAGCTTACGGCGACAGGGTGGCAATGAAAAACTGTTTTTT
CDR3: CASSLRRQGGNEKLFF

size: few
J: TRBJ1-2
D: -
V: TRBV19
DNA: TGTGCCAGTAGTGCCCTAGCGGTGGAGGGAGATGGCTACACCTTC
CDR3: CASSALAVEGDGYTF

size: many
J: TRBJ1-1
D: -
V: TRBV6-1
DNA: TGTGCCAGCAGTTCACGGGCGCGGGTTCAAACTGAAGCTTTCTTT
CDR3: CASSSRARVQTEAFF

size: -
J: TRBJ2-1
D: -
V: TRBV20-1
DNA: TGCAGTGCAACTCTCGCGAACAACAATGAGCAGTTCTTC
CDR3: CSATLANNNEQFF